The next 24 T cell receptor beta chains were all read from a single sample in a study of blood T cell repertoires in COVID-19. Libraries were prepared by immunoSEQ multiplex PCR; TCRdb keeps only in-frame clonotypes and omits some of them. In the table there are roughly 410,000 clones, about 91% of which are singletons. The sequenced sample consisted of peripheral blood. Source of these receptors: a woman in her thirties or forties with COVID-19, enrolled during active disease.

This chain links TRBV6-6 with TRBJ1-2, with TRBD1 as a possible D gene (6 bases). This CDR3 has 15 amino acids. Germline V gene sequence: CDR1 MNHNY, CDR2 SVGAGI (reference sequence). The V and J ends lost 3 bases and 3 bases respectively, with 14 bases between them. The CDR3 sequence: CASSYTGNTDYGYTF. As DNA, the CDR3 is TGTGCCAGCAGTTATACAGGGAATACGGACTATGGCTACACCTTC.

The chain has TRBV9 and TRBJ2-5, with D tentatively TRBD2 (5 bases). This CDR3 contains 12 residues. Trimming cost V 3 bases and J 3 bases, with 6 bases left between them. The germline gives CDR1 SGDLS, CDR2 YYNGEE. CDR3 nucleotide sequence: TGTGCCAGCAGCGAGGGAGAAGAGACCCAGTACTTC. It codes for CASSEGEETQYF.

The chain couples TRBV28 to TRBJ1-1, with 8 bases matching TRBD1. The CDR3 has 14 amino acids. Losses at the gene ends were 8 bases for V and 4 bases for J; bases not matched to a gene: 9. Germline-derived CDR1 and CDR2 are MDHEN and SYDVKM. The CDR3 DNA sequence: TGTGCCAGCGGTCAGGGGGCATGGAGCACTGAAGCTTTCTTT. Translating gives CASGQGAWSTEAFF.

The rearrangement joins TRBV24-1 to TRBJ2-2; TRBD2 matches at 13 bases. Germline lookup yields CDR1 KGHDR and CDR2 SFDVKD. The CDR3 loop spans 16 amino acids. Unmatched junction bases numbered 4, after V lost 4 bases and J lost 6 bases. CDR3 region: CATSDNGLAGAGELFF. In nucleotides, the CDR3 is TGTGCCACCAGTGACAACGGACTAGCGGGAGCCGGGGAGCTGTTTTTT.

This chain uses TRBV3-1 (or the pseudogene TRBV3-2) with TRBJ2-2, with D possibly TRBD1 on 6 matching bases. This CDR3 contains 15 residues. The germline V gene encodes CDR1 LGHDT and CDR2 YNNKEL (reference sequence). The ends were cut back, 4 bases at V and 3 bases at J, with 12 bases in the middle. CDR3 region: CASSLGQIDTGELFF. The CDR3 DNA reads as TGTGCCAGCAGCCTTGGACAGATTGACACCGGGGAGCTGTTTTTT.

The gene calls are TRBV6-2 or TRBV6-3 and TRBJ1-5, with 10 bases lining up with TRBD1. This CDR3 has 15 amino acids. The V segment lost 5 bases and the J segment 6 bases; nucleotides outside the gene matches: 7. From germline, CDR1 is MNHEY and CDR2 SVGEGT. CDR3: CASSEDRGFFQPQHF. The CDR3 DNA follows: TGTGCCAGCAGTGAGGACAGGGGGTTTTTTCAGCCCCAGCATTTT.

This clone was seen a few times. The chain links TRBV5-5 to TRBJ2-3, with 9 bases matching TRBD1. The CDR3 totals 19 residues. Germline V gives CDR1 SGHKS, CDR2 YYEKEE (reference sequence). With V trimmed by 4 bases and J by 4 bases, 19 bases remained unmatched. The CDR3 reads CASSPTGGLRSNSADTQYF. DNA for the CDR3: TGTGCCAGCAGCCCGACAGGGGGGCTTAGGAGTAACAGCGCAGATACGCAGTATTTT.

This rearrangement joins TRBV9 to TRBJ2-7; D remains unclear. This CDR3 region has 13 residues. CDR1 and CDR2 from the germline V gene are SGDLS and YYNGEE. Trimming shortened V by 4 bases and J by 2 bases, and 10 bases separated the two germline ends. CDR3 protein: CASSRELTYEQYF. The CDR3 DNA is TGTGCCAGCAGCCGTGAGTTGACCTACGAGCAGTACTTC.

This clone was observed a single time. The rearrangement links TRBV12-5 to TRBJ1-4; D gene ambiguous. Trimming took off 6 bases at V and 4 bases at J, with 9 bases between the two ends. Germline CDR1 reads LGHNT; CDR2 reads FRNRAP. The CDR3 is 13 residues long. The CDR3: CASGGGNNEKLFF. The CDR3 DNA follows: TGTGCTAGTGGAGGAGGGAATAATGAAAAACTGTTTTTT. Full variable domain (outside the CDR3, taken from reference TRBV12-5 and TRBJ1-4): DARVTQTPRHKVTEMGQEVTMRCQPILGHNTVFWYRQTMMQGLELLAYFRNRAPLDDSGMPKDRFSAEMPDATLATLKIQPSEPRDSAVYFCASGGGNNEKLFFGSGTQLSVL.

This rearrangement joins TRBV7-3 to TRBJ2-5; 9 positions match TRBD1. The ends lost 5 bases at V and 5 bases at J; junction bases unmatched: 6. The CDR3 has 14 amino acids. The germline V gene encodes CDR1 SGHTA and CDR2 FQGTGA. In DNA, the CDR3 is TGTGCCAGCAGCACCCGGGGACAGGGCGAGACCCAGTACTTC. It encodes CASSTRGQGETQYF.

As DNA, the CDR3 is TGTGCCAGCAGTTTAAAGGACAGGGCCCCCAATCAGCCCCAGCATTTT. Translation gives CASSLKDRAPNQPQHF. V and J are TRBV28 and TRBJ1-5; TRBD1 matches at 8 bases. The J segment lost 3 bases and the V segment lost 2 bases, leaving 6 bases of the junction unmatched. In germline, CDR1 is MDHEN, CDR2 SYDVKM. This CDR3 has 16 amino acids.

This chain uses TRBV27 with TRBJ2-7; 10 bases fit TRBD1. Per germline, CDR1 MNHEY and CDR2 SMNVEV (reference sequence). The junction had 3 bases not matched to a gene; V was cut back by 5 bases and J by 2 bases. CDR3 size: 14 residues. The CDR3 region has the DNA TGTGCCAGCAGTGGGGGACAGGGGCCCTACGAGCAGTACTTC. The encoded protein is CASSGGQGPYEQYF.

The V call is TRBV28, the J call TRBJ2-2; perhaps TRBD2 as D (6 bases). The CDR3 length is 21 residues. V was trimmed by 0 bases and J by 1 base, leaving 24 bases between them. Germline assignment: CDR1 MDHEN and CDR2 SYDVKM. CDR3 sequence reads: CASSLWYGLSWDSRNTGELFF. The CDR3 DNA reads TGTGCCAGCAGTTTATGGTATGGCCTCTCCTGGGACTCTCGGAACACCGGGGAGCTGTTTTTT.

The CDR3 sequence: CASIGHGEKLFF. In DNA, the CDR3 is TGTGCCAGCATCGGACATGGCGAAAAACTGTTTTTT. The rearrangement uses TRBV28 and TRBJ1-4; possible D gene TRBD1, 5 bases. CDR3 length equals 12 residues. Germline assignment: CDR1 MDHEN and CDR2 SYDVKM. Trimming stripped 7 bases from V and 8 bases from J, with 11 bases between.

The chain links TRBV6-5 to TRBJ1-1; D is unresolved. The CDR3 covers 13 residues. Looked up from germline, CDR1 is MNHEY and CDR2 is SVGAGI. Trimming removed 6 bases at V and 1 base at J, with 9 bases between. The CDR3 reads CASRGTANTEAFF. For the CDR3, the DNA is TGTGCCAGCAGGGGTACAGCGAACACTGAAGCTTTCTTT.

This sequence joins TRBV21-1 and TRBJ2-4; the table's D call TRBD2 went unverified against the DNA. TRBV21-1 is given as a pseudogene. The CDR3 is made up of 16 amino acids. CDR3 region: CASSKLAGGPGNIQYF. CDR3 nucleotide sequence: TGTGCCAGCAGCAAACTAGCGGGAGGGCCTGGAAACATTCAGTACTTC.

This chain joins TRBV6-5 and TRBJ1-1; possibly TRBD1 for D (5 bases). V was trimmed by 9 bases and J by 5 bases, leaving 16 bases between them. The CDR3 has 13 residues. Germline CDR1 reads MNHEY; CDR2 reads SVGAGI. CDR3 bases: TGTGCCAGTGGGCGGGGACGGGAGACTGAAGCTTTCTTT. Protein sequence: CASGRGRETEAFF.

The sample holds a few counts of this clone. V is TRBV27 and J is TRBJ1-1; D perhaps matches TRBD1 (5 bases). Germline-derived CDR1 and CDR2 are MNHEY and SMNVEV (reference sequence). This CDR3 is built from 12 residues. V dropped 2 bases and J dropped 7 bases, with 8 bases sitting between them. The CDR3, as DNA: TGTGCCAGCAGTTTAATGGGGGGTGAAGCTTTCTTT. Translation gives CASSLMGGEAFF.

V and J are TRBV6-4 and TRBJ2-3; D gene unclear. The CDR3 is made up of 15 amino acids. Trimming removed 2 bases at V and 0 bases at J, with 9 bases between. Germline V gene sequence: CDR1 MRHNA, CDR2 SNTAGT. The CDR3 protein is CASSDGEHSTDTQYF. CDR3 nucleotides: TGTGCCAGCAGTGACGGTGAACACAGCACAGATACGCAGTATTTT.

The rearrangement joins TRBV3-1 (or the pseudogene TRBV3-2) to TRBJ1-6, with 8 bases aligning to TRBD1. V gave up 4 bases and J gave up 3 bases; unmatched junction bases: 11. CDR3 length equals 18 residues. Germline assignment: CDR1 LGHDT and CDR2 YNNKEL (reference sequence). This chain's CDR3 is CASSLRQGRSRYNSPLHF. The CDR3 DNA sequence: TGTGCCAGCAGCCTCCGACAGGGGCGGTCGCGCTATAATTCACCCCTCCACTTT.

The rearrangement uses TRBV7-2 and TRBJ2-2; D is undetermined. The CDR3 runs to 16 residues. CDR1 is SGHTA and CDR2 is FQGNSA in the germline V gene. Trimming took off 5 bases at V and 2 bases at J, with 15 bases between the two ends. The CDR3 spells CASSTLGLTNTGELFF. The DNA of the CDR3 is TGTGCCAGCAGCACACTGGGCCTAACAAACACCGGGGAGCTGTTTTTT.

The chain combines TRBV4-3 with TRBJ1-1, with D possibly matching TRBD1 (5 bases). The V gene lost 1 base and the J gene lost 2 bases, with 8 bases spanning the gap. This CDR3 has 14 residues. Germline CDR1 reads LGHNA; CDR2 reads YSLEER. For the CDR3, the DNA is TGCGCCAGCAGCCAAGGGACACTAAACACTGAAGCTTTCTTT. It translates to CASSQGTLNTEAFF.

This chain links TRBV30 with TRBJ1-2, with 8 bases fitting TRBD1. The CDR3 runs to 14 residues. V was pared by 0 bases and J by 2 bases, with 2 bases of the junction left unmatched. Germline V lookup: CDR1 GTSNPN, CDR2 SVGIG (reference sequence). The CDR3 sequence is CAWSVYRGNYGYTF. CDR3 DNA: TGTGCCTGGAGTGTATACAGGGGGAACTATGGCTACACCTTC.

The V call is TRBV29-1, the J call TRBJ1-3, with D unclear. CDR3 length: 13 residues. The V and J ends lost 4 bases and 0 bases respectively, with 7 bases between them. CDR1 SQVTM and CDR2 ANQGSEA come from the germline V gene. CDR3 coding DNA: TGCAGCGTTGCAGTTACCTCTGGAAACACCATATATTTT. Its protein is CSVAVTSGNTIYF.